The 11 T cell receptor beta chains given below trace back to one sample, sequenced in a study of cytotoxic CD8 clonotypes in ibrutinib-treated CLL. Assay: immunoSEQ multiplex PCR; the TCRdb copy retains only in-frame clones and omits some. The table lists over 120,000 clones, around three quarters of them singletons. The input for sequencing was PBMCs, taken after 12 months of ibrutinib treatment. The source is a human donor with chronic lymphocytic leukemia.

A few counts support this clone. V is TRBV6-6 and J is TRBJ1-1; D is unclear. CDR3 length: 11 residues. Between the trimmed V and J ends, which lost 8 bases and 11 bases, there was a span of 15 bases. CDR1 and CDR2 from the germline V gene are MNHNY and SVGAGI (reference sequence). CDR3 coding DNA: TGTGCCAGCCGGGCTTCGCTCTGGGCTTTCTTT. Protein product: CASRASLWAFF.

The chain carries TRBV7-2 and TRBJ2-7; possible D gene TRBD2, 6 bases. Germline-derived CDR1 and CDR2 are SGHTA and FQGNSA. V was pared by 5 bases and J by 2 bases, with 13 bases between. The CDR3 spans 14 residues. CDR3 in DNA: TGTGCCAGCAGCCCCGCGGGATTTCCCTACGAGCAGTACTTC. As protein: CASSPAGFPYEQYF.

This CDR3 reads CSVGQGYGYTF. CDR3 DNA: TGCAGCGTTGGACAAGGCTATGGCTACACCTTC. The chain has TRBV29-1 and TRBJ1-2; no clear D. CDR3 length equals 11 residues. Germline CDR1 and CDR2: SQVTM and ANQGSEA. Trimming stripped 4 bases from V and 4 bases from J, with 7 bases between.

This chain connects TRBV4-1 to TRBJ2-5; TRBD2 might be the D (5 bases). V shed 1 base and J shed 3 bases, with 12 bases lying between them. The CDR3 has 15 residues. Germline-derived CDR1 and CDR2 are MGHRA and YSYEKL. The CDR3 DNA reads as TGCGCCAGCAGCCAAGCCCTCATCGGGGAAGAGACCCAGTACTTC. This gives the protein CASSQALIGEETQYF.

This rearrangement joins TRBV7-3 to TRBJ2-6; unclear D gene. Between the trimmed V and J ends, which lost 8 bases and 2 bases, there was a span of 22 bases. The CDR3 extends over 18 amino acids. Germline assignment: CDR1 SGHTA and CDR2 FQGTGA. The CDR3, as DNA: TGTGCCAGCGGAAATCTATACGGCTTCGATGCTGGGGCCAACGTCCTGACTTTC. It codes for CASGNLYGFDAGANVLTF.

CDR3 sequence reads: CASSEMGNYEQYF. DNA for the CDR3: TGTGCCAGCAGTGAAATGGGGAACTACGAGCAGTACTTC. V is TRBV25-1 and J is TRBJ2-7, with D unclear. The V gene lost 2 bases and the J gene lost 3 bases, with 8 bases spanning the gap. Germline V gene lookup returns CDR1 MGHDK and CDR2 SYGVNS. The CDR3 consists of 13 residues.

This clone was counted once. The chain employs TRBV30 and TRBJ2-2; TRBD2 agrees at 9 bases. CDR1 GTSNPN and CDR2 SVGIG come from the germline V gene (reference sequence). The CDR3 covers 16 residues. V was pared by 1 base and J by 7 bases, with 10 bases of the junction left unmatched. CDR3 nucleotides: TGTGCCTGGAGTGCCTTAGCGGGAGTAATCGTCGGGGAGCTGTTTTTT. It encodes CAWSALAGVIVGELFF.

V and J are TRBV7-6 and TRBJ2-6; D possibly corresponds to TRBD2 (5 bases). V was cut by 1 base and J by 4 bases, with 8 bases left in between. Germline CDR1 SGHVS, CDR2 FNYEAQ. The length of the CDR3 is 15 residues. CDR3 residues: CASSLGGAGANVLTF. The DNA for the CDR3 is TGTGCCAGCAGCTTAGGGGGAGCAGGGGCCAACGTCCTGACTTTC.

The rearrangement uses TRBV7-9 and TRBJ1-5; no reliable D call. Germline CDR1 SEHNR, CDR2 FQNEAQ (reference sequence). This CDR3 spans 12 amino acids. V was trimmed by 8 bases and J by 3 bases, leaving 8 bases between them. CDR3: CASGQDNQPQHF. The DNA for the CDR3 is TGTGCCAGCGGGCAGGACAATCAGCCCCAGCATTTT. Complete variable domain (other parts from reference TRBV7-9 and TRBJ1-5): DTGVSQNPRHKITKRGQNVTFRCDPISEHNRLYWYRQTLGQGPEFLTYFQNEAQLEKSRLLSDRFSAERPKGSFSTLEIQRTEQGDSAMYLCASGQDNQPQHFGDGTRLSIL.

The rearrangement links TRBV18 to TRBJ2-7; no definite D call. The germline gives CDR1 KGHSH, CDR2 LQKENI. This CDR3 has 14 amino acids. Trimming cost V 2 bases and J 0 bases, with 8 bases left between them. CDR3 nucleotides: TGTGCCAGCTCACCAGAACGGAGCTCCTACGAGCAGTACTTC. The encoded protein is CASSPERSSYEQYF.

The V gene is TRBV14, the J gene TRBJ1-2, with a tentative D call TRBD1 (6 bases). Trimming cost V 0 bases and J 6 bases, with 11 bases left between them. This CDR3 contains 14 residues. Germline values: CDR1 SGHDN, CDR2 FVKESK. CDR3 region: CASSQDTGANGYTF. The CDR3 nucleotides are TGTGCCAGCAGCCAAGATACGGGGGCGAATGGCTACACCTTC.